One T cell receptor (beta chain) is described in this entry. The data originate from a study of Ad26.COV2.S vaccination and SARS-CoV-2 variants. The CDR3 totals 15 residues. Trimming cost V 5 bases and J 1 base, with 15 bases left between them. Germline values: CDR1 MDHEN, CDR2 SYDVKM. Treatment described: 15 to 20 received Ad26.COV2.S at low or high dose, single or two shots; roughly five received placebo; per-sample allocation not given. Vaccine and placebo recipients were sampled on day 63 after the first injection. Sequenced by immunoSEQ multiplex PCR; TCRdb stores in-frame clones only, minus some. The sample lists about 480,000 clones, roughly 89% occurring once.

J is TRBJ2-7 and V is TRBV28; a weak D match, TRBD2 (6 bases). The TCR comes from a person aged 18-60 years who received the Ad26.COV2.S COVID-19 vaccine or a placebo. This specimen was peripheral blood, taken in a trial of Ad26.COV2.S vaccine versus placebo. The CDR3 spells CASSQVHGGSYEQYF. The CDR3 DNA follows: TGTGCCAGCAGTCAGGTCCATGGGGGGTCCTACGAGCAGTACTTC. Filled out from reference TRBV28 and TRBJ2-7, the complete variable domain reads DVKVTQSSRYLVKRTGEKVFLECVQDMDHENMFWYRQDPGLGLRLIYFSYDVKMKEKGDIPEGYSVSREKKERFSLILESASTNQTSMYLCASSQVHGGSYEQYFGPGTRLTVT.